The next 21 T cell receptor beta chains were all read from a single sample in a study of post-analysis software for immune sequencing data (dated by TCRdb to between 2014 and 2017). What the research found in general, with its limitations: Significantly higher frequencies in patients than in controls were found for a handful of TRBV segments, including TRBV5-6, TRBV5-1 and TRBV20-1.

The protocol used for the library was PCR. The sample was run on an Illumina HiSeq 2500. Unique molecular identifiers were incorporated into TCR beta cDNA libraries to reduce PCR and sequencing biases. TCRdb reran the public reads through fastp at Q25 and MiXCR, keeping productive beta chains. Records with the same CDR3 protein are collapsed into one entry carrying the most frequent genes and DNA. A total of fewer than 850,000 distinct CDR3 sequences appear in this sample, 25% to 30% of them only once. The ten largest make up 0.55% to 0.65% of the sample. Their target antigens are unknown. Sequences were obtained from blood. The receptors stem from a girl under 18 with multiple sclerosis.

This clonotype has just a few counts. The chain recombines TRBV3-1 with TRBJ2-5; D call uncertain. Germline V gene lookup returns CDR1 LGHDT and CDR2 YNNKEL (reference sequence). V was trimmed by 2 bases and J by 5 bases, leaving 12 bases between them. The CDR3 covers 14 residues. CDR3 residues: CASSQLTPGETQYF. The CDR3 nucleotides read TGTGCCAGCAGCCAATTGACCCCCGGGGAGACCCAGTACTTC.

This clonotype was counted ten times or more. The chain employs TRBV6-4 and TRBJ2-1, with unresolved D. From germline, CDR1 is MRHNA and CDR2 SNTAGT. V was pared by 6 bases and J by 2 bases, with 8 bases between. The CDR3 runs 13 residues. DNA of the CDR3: TGTGCCAGCAGCTACGACACCTACAATGAGCAGTTCTTC. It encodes CASSYDTYNEQFF.

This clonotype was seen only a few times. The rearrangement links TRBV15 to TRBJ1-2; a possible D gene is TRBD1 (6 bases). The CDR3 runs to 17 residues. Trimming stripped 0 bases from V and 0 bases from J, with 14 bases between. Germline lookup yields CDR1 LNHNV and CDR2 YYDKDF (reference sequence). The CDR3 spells CATSREGGRGTNYGYTF. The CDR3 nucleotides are TGTGCCACCAGCAGAGAGGGTGGGAGGGGGACTAACTATGGCTACACCTTC.

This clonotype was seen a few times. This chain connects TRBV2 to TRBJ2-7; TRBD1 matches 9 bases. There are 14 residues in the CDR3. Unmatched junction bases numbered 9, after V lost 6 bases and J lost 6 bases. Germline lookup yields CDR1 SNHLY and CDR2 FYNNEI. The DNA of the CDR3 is TGTGCCAGCAGGGGGGACAGGGAGATTGGCGAGCAGTACTTC. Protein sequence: CASRGDREIGEQYF.

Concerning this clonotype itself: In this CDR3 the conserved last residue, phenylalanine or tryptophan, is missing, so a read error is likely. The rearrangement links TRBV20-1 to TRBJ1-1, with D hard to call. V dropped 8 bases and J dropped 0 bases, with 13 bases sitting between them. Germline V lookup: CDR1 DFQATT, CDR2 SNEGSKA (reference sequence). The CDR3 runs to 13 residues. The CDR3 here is CSSKPSMNTEAFL. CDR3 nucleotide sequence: TGCAGTTCCAAGCCTTCTATGAACACTGAAGCTTTCTTG.

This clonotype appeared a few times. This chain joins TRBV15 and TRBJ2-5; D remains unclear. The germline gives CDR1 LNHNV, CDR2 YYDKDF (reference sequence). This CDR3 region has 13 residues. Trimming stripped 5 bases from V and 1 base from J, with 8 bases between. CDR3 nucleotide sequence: TGTGCCACCAGCTTTTGGCTCCAAGAGACCCAGTACTTC. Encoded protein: CATSFWLQETQYF.

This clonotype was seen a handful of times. CDR3 region: CASSLGAAPYPYEQYF. In nucleotides, the CDR3 is TGTGCCAGCAGCTTAGGTGCGGCACCTTACCCCTACGAGCAGTACTTC. The rearrangement joins TRBV7-9 to TRBJ2-7; D is unresolved. Germline CDR1 is SEHNR and CDR2 is FQNEAQ (reference sequence). With 1 base removed from V and 2 bases from J, the gap between germline ends came to 15 bases. This CDR3 is built from 16 residues.

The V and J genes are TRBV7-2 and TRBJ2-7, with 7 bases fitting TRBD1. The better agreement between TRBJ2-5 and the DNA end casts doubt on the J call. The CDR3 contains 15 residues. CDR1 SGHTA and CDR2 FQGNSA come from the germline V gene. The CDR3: CASSFSLRGQETQYF. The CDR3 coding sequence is TGTGCCAGCAGCTTCTCGCTCAGGGGGCAAGAGACCCAGTACTTC.

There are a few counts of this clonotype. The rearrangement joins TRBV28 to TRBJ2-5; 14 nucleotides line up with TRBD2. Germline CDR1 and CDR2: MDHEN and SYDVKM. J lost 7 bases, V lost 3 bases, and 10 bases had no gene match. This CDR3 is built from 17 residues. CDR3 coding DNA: TGTGCCAGCAGTTTGGGACTAGCGGGAGTGCTCCGGGGGACCCAGTACTTC. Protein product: CASSLGLAGVLRGTQYF.

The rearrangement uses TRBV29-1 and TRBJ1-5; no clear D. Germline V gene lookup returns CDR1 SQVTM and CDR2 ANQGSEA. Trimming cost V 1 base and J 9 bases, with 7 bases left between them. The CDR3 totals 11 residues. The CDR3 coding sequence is TGCAGCGTTGAAGGGCCCGGGCCCCAGCATTTT. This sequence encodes CSVEGPGPQHF.

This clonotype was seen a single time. The CDR3 sequence is CASSPLGADYNEQFF. In DNA form, the CDR3 reads TGTGCCAGCTCACCTCTGGGAGCTGACTACAATGAGCAGTTCTTC. The chain links TRBV18 to TRBJ2-1; tentatively, D is TRBD2 (5 bases). The CDR3 extends over 15 amino acids. The germline V gene encodes CDR1 KGHSH and CDR2 LQKENI. Trimming pared 3 bases from V and 3 bases from J, leaving 12 bases between.

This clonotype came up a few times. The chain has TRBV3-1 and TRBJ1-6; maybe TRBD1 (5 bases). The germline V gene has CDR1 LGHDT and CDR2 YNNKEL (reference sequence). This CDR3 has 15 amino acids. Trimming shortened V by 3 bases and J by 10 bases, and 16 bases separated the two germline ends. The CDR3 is CASSQLPGSVSPLHF. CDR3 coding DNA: TGTGCCAGCAGCCAGCTACCAGGGTCGGTCTCACCCCTCCACTTT.

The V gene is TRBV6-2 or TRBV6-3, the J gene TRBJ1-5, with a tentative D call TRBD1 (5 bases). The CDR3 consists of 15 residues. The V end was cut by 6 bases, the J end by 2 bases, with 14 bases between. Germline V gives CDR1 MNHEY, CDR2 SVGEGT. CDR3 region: CASRPGGSGNQPQHF. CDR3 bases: TGTGCCAGCAGGCCGGGGGGTTCGGGCAATCAGCCCCAGCATTTT.

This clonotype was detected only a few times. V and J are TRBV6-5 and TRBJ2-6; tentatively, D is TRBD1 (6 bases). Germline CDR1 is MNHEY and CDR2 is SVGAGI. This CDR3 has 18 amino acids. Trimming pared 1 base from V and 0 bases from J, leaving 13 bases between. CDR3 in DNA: TGTGCCAGCAGTTACTGGGCACAGGGTTACTCTGGGGCCAACGTCCTGACTTTC. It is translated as CASSYWAQGYSGANVLTF.

This CDR3 reads CSARRTGLNSPLHF. The CDR3, as DNA: TGCAGTGCTAGACGGACAGGCCTTAATTCACCCCTCCACTTT. This chain links TRBV20-1 with TRBJ1-6; 7 nucleotides line up with TRBD1. The CDR3 contains 14 residues. V dropped 2 bases and J dropped 6; count of bases not matched to a gene: 4. CDR1 is DFQATT and CDR2 is SNEGSKA in the germline V gene (reference sequence).

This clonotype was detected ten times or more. The CDR3 region is CASSLDVGTYEQYF. Written as DNA, the CDR3 is TGTGCCAGCAGCTTAGATGTCGGAACCTACGAGCAGTACTTC. This chain joins TRBV7-9 and TRBJ2-7; D is unresolved. This CDR3 comprises 14 residues. The V end lost 1 base, the J end lost 2 bases, and 9 bases lay between the germline ends. Germline CDR1 is SEHNR and CDR2 is FQNEAQ (reference sequence).

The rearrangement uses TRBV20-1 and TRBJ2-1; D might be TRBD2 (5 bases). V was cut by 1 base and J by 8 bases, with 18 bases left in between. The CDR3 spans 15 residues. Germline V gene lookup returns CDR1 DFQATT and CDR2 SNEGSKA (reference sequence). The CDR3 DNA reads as TGCAGTGCTAGAGGGGCCGGAGGCCGTGGCGATGAGCAGTTCTTC. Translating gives CSARGAGGRGDEQFF.

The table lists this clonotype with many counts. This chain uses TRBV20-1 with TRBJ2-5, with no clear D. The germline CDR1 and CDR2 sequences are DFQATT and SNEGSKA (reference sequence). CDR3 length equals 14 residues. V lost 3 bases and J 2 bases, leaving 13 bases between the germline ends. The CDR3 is CSASSAFAQETQYF. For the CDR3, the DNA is TGCAGTGCTAGCTCTGCGTTCGCGCAAGAGACCCAGTACTTC.

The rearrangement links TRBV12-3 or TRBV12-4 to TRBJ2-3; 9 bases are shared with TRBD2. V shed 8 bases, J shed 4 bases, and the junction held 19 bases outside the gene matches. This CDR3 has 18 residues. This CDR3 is CASGSSASFSGSPDTQYF. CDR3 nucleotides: TGTGCCAGCGGATCCTCGGCGTCTTTTAGCGGGAGCCCAGATACGCAGTATTTT.

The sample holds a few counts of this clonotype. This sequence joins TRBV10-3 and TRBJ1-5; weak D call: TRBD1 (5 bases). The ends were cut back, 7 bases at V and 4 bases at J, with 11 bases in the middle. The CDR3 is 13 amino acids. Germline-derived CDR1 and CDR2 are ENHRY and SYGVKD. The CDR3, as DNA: TGTGCCATCAAAGGGGAGGGGAATCAGCCCCAGCATTTT. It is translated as CAIKGEGNQPQHF.

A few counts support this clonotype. DNA of the CDR3: TGTGCCAGCACAATACGAGGCCAGCCCCAGCATTTT. This sequence encodes CASTIRGQPQHF. This chain links TRBV6-1 with TRBJ1-5; D is undetermined. The CDR3 spans 12 residues. Germline-derived CDR1 and CDR2 are MNHNS and SASEGT. V lost 7 bases and J lost 7, with 11 bases in between.